The clone carrying this TCR beta chain came up a few times. The germline CDR1 and CDR2 sequences are LNHDA and SQIVND (reference sequence). CDR3 length: 14 residues. V lost 5 bases, J lost 1 base, and 3 bases stayed unmatched. Original analysis: Reference gene primer amplification yielded estimated nucleated cell counts. The table came from immunoSEQ multiplex PCR; TCRdb's copy has only in-frame clones and leaves some out. V, J and clone size are taken as reported in that table, and D and trimming were inferred from the DNA itself. The sample contains hundreds of thousands of clones, 88% of which appear only once. The entry originates in a study of blood T cell repertoires in COVID-19. Looking at the study overall: In each case, the material was cDNA or gDNA derived from T cells, B-cell-depleted T cells, or PBMCs.

Enrollees, roughly 18 to 89 years old, lived in around 23 US areas. Researchers sorted participants into cohorts using their self-reported clinical history. This sequence was found in a woman aged 45-65 years who had recovered from COVID-19. The sample was PBMCs or T cells enriched from blood (not recorded which). The chain links TRBV19 to TRBJ1-1, with 8 bases that match TRBD1. CDR3 residues: CASSLGQGNTEAFF. The CDR3 region has the DNA TGTGCCAGTAGTCTTGGACAGGGGAACACTGAAGCTTTCTTT.